This T cell receptor (beta chain) emerged from a study of T cell repertoires in cytomegalovirus infection (dated by TCRdb to between 2018 and 2021). General notes on the study: The peptide stimulations were aimed at well-studied HLA-B-restricted epitopes as well as recently identified HLA-C-restricted CMV epitopes, whose presentation resists viral immunomodulation. Donor HLA type was relevant to the analysis, because carriage of CMV infection together with the matching HLA type was indicated by public TCR beta signatures.

The CDR3 numbers 16 residues from cysteine through phenylalanine. Just the 48-base CDR3 DNA is kept, in frame starting at base 1. CDR1 and CDR2, per the germline V gene, are SGHDT and YYEEEE. V sheds 3 bases and J sheds 1 base, leaving 14 bases between their ends. The label giving this sample's treatment or condition can be read as: in vitro stimulation with specific CMV peptide epitopes to enrich CMV-specific T cells. Sequencing relied on an Illumina HiSeq 1500. TCRdb reworked the public reads: Q25 trimming with fastp, MiXCR clone assembly, productive beta chains retained. Merged by CDR3 protein, the rows form single entries marked with the most common genes and DNA. Across this sample there are around 770,000 distinct CDR3 sequences, with about 29% seen only once. Around 13% of the sample is held by the ten biggest clonotypes. This clonotype was seen a few times. The antigen this receptor binds is unknown. No much larger clone exists at a distance of one base, and base qualities are not known.

On the study overall, not on this receptor specifically: In both this cohort and an independent roughly 360-donor cohort, the cumulative frequency of public TCR beta family members distinguished carriers of CMV infection plus the relevant HLA type. The ex vivo response was dominated by HLA-C-restricted CMV-specific TCR beta clonotypes, and the single most frequent clonotype in two of eight donors was supplied by these HLA-C-restricted clonotypes.

Specimen: cultured CD8+ T cells from PBMCs, collected from culture after CMV antigen stimulation. The TCR comes from a human donor in good health (CMV status not recorded). Some clones in this sample may be carry-over from other donors' samples. The rearrangement combines TRBV5-6 with TRBJ2-4; the D segment may tentatively be TRBD1 or TRBD2, each giving 6 matched bases. The CDR3 reads CASSWGASFAKNIQYF. The bases are TGTGCCAGCAGCTGGGGGGCCAGCTTCGCCAAAAACATTCAGTACTTC.